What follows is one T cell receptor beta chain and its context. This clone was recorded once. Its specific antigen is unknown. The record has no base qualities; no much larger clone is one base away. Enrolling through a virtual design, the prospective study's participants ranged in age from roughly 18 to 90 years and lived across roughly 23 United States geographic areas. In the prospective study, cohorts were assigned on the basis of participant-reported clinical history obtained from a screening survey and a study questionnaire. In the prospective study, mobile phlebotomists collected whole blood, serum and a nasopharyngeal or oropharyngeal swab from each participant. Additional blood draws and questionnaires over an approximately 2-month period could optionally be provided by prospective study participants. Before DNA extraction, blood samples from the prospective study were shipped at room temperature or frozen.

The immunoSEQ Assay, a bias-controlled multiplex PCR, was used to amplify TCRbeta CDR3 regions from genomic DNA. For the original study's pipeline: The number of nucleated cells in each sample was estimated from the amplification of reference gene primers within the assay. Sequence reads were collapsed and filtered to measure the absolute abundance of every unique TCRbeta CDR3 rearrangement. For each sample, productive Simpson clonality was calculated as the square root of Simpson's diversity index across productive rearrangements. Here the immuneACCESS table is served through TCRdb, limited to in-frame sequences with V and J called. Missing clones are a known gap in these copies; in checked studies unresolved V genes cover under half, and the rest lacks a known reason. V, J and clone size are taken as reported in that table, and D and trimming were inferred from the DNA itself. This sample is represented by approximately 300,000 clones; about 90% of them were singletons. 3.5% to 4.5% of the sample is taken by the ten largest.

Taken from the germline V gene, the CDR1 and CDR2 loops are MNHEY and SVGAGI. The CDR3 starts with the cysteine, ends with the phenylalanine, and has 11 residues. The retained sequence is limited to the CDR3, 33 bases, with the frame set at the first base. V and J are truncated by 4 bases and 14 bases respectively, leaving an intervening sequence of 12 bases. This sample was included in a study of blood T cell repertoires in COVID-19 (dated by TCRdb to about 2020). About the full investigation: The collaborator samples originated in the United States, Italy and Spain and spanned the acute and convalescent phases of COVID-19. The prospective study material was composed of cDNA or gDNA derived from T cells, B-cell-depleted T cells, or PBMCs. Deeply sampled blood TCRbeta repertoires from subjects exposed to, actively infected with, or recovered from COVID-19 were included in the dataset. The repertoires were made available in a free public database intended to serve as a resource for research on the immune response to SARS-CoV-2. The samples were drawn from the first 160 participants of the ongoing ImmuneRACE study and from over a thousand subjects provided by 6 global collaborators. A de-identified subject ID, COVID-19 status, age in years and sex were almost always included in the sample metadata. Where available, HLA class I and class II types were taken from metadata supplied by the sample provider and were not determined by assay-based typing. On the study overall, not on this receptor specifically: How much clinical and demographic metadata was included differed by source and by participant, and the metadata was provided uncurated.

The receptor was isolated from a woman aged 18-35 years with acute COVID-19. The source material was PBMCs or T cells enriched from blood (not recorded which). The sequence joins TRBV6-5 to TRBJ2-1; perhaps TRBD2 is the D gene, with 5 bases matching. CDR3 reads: CASSSERSEFF. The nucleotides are TGTGCCAGCAGTTCTGAGCGGTCTGAGTTCTTC.